This entry describes one T cell receptor (beta chain). This CDR3 comprises 18 residues. V was shortened by 3 bases and J by 6 bases, with 23 bases between the two germline ends. Germline loops: CDR1 SGHVS, CDR2 FNYEAQ. Sequencing used immunoSEQ multiplex PCR; TCRdb keeps in-frame clones, though not all of them. The table shows roughly 80,000 clones, with about 86% occurring only once. This sample was taken from a study of OX40 agonist ivuxolimab in advanced cancers. This TCR came from an adult with an advanced solid tumor such as melanoma, head and neck, liver or kidney cancer. The material sequenced was CD4+ or CD8+ T cells sorted from blood, taken in a trial of the OX40 agonist ivuxolimab. The chain has TRBV7-6 and TRBJ2-2; D perhaps matches TRBD1 (6 bases). CDR3 bases: TGTGCCAGCAGCTTGGGGGCCCCAGGGGACGGTGGCTCCGGGGAGCTGTTTTTT. Translating gives CASSLGAPGDGGSGELFF.